This T cell receptor (beta chain) was identified in a study of early T cells in non-severe SARS-CoV-2 infection. Trimming shortened V by 0 bases and J by 10 bases, and 13 bases separated the two germline ends. Germline CDR1 SGHDT, CDR2 YYEEEE. The CDR3 has 13 amino acids. TCRdb redid the calling of the 5' RACE reads with MiXCR, one entry per CDR3 protein. This table has 60,000 to 80,000 distinct CDR3 sequences, approximately 12% appearing once. This clonotype was counted between two and nine times. The source is an adult who was a healthcare worker with PCR-confirmed SARS-CoV-2 infection or an uninfected control (not recorded which). The J gene is TRBJ2-5, the V gene TRBV5-6, with D possibly being TRBD2 (6 bases). Sequencing was carried out using whole blood. CDR3 amino acids: CASSLVQGGDQYF. The CDR3 DNA reads TGTGCCAGCAGCTTGGTGCAGGGAGGTGACCAGTACTTC.